Given below is one TCR beta chain in context. The antigen is unknown. The CDR3 is 13 residues long. V shed 2 bases and J shed 3 bases, with 7 bases lying between them. Germline V lookup: CDR1 SGHTA, CDR2 FQGTGA. These data originate in a study of T cell responses to AZD1222 COVID-19 vaccine. General observations from the study: Spike was spanned by vaccine-associated CD4 TCRs, which were dominant at 160-218 and 743-854.

Clones were read by immunoSEQ multiplex PCR, and TCRdb kept only the in-frame ones, dropping some. The sample holds more than 110,000 clones, roughly 90% seen once. This clonotype originated in an adult in good health. J is TRBJ2-5 and V is TRBV7-3, with D hard to call. Sequenced material: peripheral blood, taken on day 0 of AZD1222 vaccination. In DNA, the CDR3 is TGTGCCAGCAGCTTAGTCTCCGAAGAGACCCAGTACTTC. Protein: CASSLVSEETQYF.